One sample yielded the 11 T cell receptor beta chains listed below, sequenced in a study of CD8 T cells in ankylosing spondylitis. TCRdb recomputed calls from the 5' RACE reads with MiXCR, one row per CDR3 protein. The sample has some 700,000 distinct CDR3 sequences, around 19% seen once. Study-level findings and limits: A TCR beta motif of under 10 highly homologous variants appeared characteristic of ankylosing spondylitis blood.

These receptors' targets are unknown. Sequencing was carried out using blood, either unsorted or a sorted T cell fraction (not recorded which). These receptors were taken from a male donor with ankylosing spondylitis.

This rearrangement joins TRBV11-1 to TRBJ2-1; 10 bases line up with TRBD2. Per germline, CDR1 SGHAT and CDR2 FQDESV (reference sequence). V shed 5 bases and J 2 bases; nucleotides not matched to a gene: 9. The CDR3 is made up of 17 amino acids. The CDR3 nucleotides read TGTGCCAGCAGCCAAATCACACTAGCGGGGACCTACAATGAGCAGTTCTTC. It is translated as CASSQITLAGTYNEQFF.

V gene TRBV5-1 combines with J gene TRBJ1-2; D perhaps matches TRBD1 (6 bases). This CDR3 spans 16 amino acids. V lost 0 bases to trimming and J lost 3 bases, with 15 bases between them. Germline CDR1 reads SGHRS; CDR2 reads YFSETQ. The DNA of the CDR3 is TGCGCCAGCAGCTTGGCCAGTGGCAGGGGCCACTATGGCTACACCTTC. It is translated as CASSLASGRGHYGYTF.

This clonotype occurred a few times. The CDR3 DNA reads TGCGCCAGCAGCTTGGACGGCCGGGGTTTGGGGTCCGACGAGCAGTACTTC. Protein product: CASSLDGRGLGSDEQYF. J is TRBJ2-7 and V is TRBV5-1; TRBD2 is a possible D gene (5 bases). The CDR3 contains 17 residues. Germline CDR1 and CDR2: SGHRS and YFSETQ. V lost 0 bases to trimming and J lost 5 bases, with 21 bases between them.

This sequence joins TRBV29-1 and TRBJ2-1, with D hard to call. Deletions cut 0 bases from V and 10 bases from J, with 7 bases between. This CDR3 has 11 residues. Germline loops: CDR1 SQVTM, CDR2 ANQGSEA. CDR3 nucleotide sequence: TGCAGCGTTGAAGATCGCGTAGAGCAGTTCTTC. Its translation is CSVEDRVEQFF.

The chain couples TRBV4-1 to TRBJ2-7, with 15 bases lining up with TRBD2. There are 17 residues in the CDR3. With 4 bases clipped from V and 3 bases from J, the junction kept 7 bases outside the gene matches. Germline V gives CDR1 MGHRA, CDR2 YSYEKL. The CDR3 sequence: CASSLPGLAGGHYEQYF. The CDR3 DNA is TGCGCCAGCAGCCTTCCGGGACTAGCGGGAGGCCACTACGAGCAGTACTTC.

This chain connects TRBV12-3 or TRBV12-4 to TRBJ1-2; tentative D call: TRBD1 (6 bases). V was shortened by 3 bases and J by 3 bases, with 8 bases between the two germline ends. The CDR3 has 13 amino acids. The CDR3 DNA follows: TGTGCCAGCAGTTTTCAGGGGTACTATGGCTACACCTTC. Its translation is CASSFQGYYGYTF.

V is TRBV25-1 and J is TRBJ2-7; 7 bases agree with TRBD1. Germline V CDR1 and CDR2: MGHDK, SYGVNS. The CDR3 runs to 13 residues. The V gene end was trimmed by 4 bases and the J gene end by 3 bases; junction bases not matched to a gene: 3. CDR3 protein: CASSAYRGYEQYF. The CDR3 nucleotides are TGTGCCAGCAGTGCATACAGGGGCTACGAGCAGTACTTC.

There are a few counts of this clonotype. The chain links TRBV12-3 or TRBV12-4 to TRBJ1-3; D might be TRBD1 (6 bases). The CDR3 extends over 15 amino acids. V lost 6 bases to trimming and J lost 2 bases, with 14 bases between them. The DNA for the CDR3 is TGTGCCAGCAGACCAACAGGGATAACTGGAAACACCATATATTTT. Translation gives CASRPTGITGNTIYF.

The chain links TRBV12-3 or TRBV12-4 to TRBJ2-5; 7 bases agree with TRBD1. This CDR3 has 15 amino acids. Trimming at V came to 4 bases and at J to 4 bases, leaving 9 bases not matched to a gene. Here the CDR3 reads CASSYRRGFGETQYF. The CDR3, as DNA: TGTGCCAGCAGTTATCGCAGGGGGTTCGGAGAGACCCAGTACTTC.

The chain uses TRBV29-1 and TRBJ1-1; the D is unclear. This CDR3 spans 10 amino acids. The V and J ends lost 4 bases and 7 bases respectively, with 7 bases between them. The germline V gene encodes CDR1 SQVTM and CDR2 ANQGSEA. CDR3 in amino acids: CSVADGEAFF. Here the CDR3 DNA reads TGCAGCGTTGCTGACGGTGAAGCTTTCTTT.

The chain couples TRBV3-1 to TRBJ1-6, with D maybe TRBD1 (5 bases). V dropped 4 bases and J dropped 8 bases, with 18 bases sitting between them. The length of the CDR3 is 16 residues. Per the germline V gene, CDR1 is LGHDT and CDR2 is YNNKEL (reference sequence). The CDR3 loop is CASSRGGAGSYSPLHF. The CDR3 region has the DNA TGTGCCAGCAGCCGCGGCGGTGCAGGGAGTTATTCACCCCTCCACTTT. The full variable domain, with the rest looked up from reference TRBV3-1 and TRBJ1-6, is DTAVSQTPKYLVTQMGNDKSIKCEQNLGHDTMYWYKQDSKKFLKIMFSYNNKELIINETVPNRFSPKSPDKAHLNLHINSLELGDSAVYFCASSRGGAGSYSPLHFGNGTRLTVT.